This T cell receptor beta chain was captured by sequencing in a study of T cell responses to AZD1222 COVID-19 vaccine. Study conclusions and caveats: Vaccine-associated CD4 TCRs spanned spike, dominant at 160-218 and 743-854. The study found Spike-specific TCR breadth and depth rose after two AZD1222 doses. Researchers took repertoire samples only after the peak T cell response had come. Clonal diversity was possibly underestimated, and white British individuals and females predominated among donors.

Libraries were prepared by immunoSEQ multiplex PCR; TCRdb keeps only in-frame clonotypes and omits some of them. The sample carries about 150,000 clones, more than 80% recorded once. Trimming shortened V by 5 bases and J by 3 bases, and 23 bases separated the two germline ends. The CDR3 is 19 residues long. CDR1 is MNHEY and CDR2 is SMNVEV in the germline V gene (reference sequence). To note about this clone: Its antigen is currently unknown.

This TCR was recovered from an adult who received the MenACWY meningococcal vaccine as a control. This material consisted of peripheral blood, taken 28 days after the second dose of the MenACWY control vaccine. The V and J genes are TRBV27 and TRBJ2-6; perhaps TRBD1 as D (6 bases). This chain's CDR3 is CASSNRVPGVGFGANVLTF. CDR3 DNA: TGTGCCAGCAGTAACAGGGTTCCAGGGGTAGGTTTTGGGGCCAACGTCCTGACTTTC.